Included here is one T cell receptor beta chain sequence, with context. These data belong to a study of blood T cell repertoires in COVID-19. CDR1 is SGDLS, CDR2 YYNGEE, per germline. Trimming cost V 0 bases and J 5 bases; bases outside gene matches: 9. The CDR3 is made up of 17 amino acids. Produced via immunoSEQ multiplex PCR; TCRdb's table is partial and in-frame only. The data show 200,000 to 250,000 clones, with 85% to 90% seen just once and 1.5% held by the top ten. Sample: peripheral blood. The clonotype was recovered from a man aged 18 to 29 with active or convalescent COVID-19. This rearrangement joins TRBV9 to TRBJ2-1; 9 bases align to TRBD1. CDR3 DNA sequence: TGTGCCAGCAGCGTAGGGTTTGACAGGGGGAAGGACAATGAGCAGTTCTTC. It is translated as CASSVGFDRGKDNEQFF. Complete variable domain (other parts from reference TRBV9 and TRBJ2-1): DSGVTQTPKHLITATGQRVTLRCSPRSGDLSVYWYQQSLDQGLQFLIQYYNGEERAKGNILERFSAQQFPDLHSELNLSSLELGDSALYFCASSVGFDRGKDNEQFFGPGTRLTVL.